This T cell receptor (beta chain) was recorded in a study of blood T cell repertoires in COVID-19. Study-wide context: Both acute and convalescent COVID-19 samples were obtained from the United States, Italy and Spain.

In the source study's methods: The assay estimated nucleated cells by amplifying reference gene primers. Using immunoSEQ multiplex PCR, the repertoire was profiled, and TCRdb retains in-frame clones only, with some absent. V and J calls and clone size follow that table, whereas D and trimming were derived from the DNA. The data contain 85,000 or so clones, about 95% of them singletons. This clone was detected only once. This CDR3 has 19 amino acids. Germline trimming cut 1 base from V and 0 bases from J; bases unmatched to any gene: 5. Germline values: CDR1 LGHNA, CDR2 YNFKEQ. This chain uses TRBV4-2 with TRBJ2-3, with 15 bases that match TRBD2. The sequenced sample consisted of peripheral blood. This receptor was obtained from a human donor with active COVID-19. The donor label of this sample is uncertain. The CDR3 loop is CASSQGTSGGGTSTDTQYF. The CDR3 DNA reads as TGTGCCAGCAGCCAAGGGACTAGCGGGGGGGGTACTAGCACAGATACGCAGTATTTT.